This entry lists 27 T cell receptor beta chains sequenced from one sample in a study of T cells expressing NK-cell markers. TCRdb reprocessed the 5' RACE reads, keeping one entry per CDR3 protein, no DNA. Seen in this sample are 130,000 to 150,000 distinct CDR3 sequences; the ten most common clones hold roughly 12%. Material for sequencing was blood T cells: a sorted CD56 or NKG2C T cell subset, CD4+ or CD8+ T cells, or bulk PBMC T cells (not recorded which). The receptors shown here come from a man between 18 and 29 years old in good health.

The chain has TRBV29-1 and TRBJ2-7. Looked up from germline, CDR1 is SQVTM and CDR2 is ANQGSEA. The CDR3 loop spans 16 amino acids. The CDR3 loop is CSVEGDTGGSLRGQYF.

The gene calls are TRBV20-1 and TRBJ1-1; the D call of TRBD1 rests on TCRdb alone, since no DNA is present to check it. Germline V CDR1 and CDR2: DFQATT, SNEGSKA (reference sequence). CDR3 length: 15 amino acids. CDR3 sequence: CSARDLGTPNTEAFF.

The chain joins TRBV5-4 to TRBJ2-3. The CDR3 has 14 amino acids. Looked up from germline, CDR1 is SGHNT and CDR2 is YYREEE (reference sequence). The CDR3 spells CASSPWMGPDTQYF.

This chain links TRBV12-3 or TRBV12-4 with TRBJ1-6; the D call from TCRdb, TRBD1, cannot be confirmed without DNA. The CDR3 is made up of 14 amino acids. The CDR3 protein is CASSPDRVNSPLHF.

The chain links TRBV6-5 to TRBJ1-1. Germline assignment: CDR1 MNHEY and CDR2 SVGAGI. The CDR3 extends over 14 amino acids. The CDR3 is CASSYRDLAREAFF.

The CDR3: CASSPRGEKLFF. The chain employs TRBV5-1 and TRBJ1-4. From germline, CDR1 is SGHRS and CDR2 YFSETQ. The CDR3 runs to 12 residues.

The V gene is TRBV27, the J gene TRBJ2-3; the D gene TCRdb calls, TRBD2, cannot be checked with no DNA. This CDR3 is 17 amino acids long. From germline, CDR1 is MNHEY and CDR2 SMNVEV (reference sequence). Here the CDR3 reads CASSHPRTSGSTDTQYF.

The rearrangement links TRBV12-3 or TRBV12-4 to TRBJ2-7; the TCRdb D gene call, TRBD2, has no DNA to confirm it. The CDR3 runs to 14 residues. CDR3 sequence: CASSPVVGGDEQYF.

This chain links TRBV3-1 with TRBJ2-1; TCRdb's D gene call, TRBD2, goes unchecked for lack of DNA. Germline V CDR1 and CDR2: LGHDT, YNNKEL (reference sequence). The length of the CDR3 is 18 residues. CDR3 sequence reads: CASSPTGLAGGQYNEQFF.

The rearrangement links TRBV6-1 to TRBJ2-1. The length of the CDR3 is 13 residues. In germline, CDR1 is MNHNS, CDR2 SASEGT. Here the CDR3 reads CASSEAWFDEQFF.

V is TRBV5-1 and J is TRBJ2-2. The V gene's germline CDR1 is SGHRS and CDR2 YFSETQ. CDR3 size: 15 residues. CDR3 in amino acids: CASSLHWENTGELFF.

The rearrangement links TRBV29-1 to TRBJ2-7; the D call from TCRdb, TRBD1, cannot be confirmed without DNA. The CDR3 is 13 amino acids. The germline gives CDR1 SQVTM, CDR2 ANQGSEA. The CDR3 loop reads CSVESGREFEQYF.

The rearrangement links TRBV6-2 or TRBV6-3 to TRBJ2-4; the D call of TRBD2 rests on TCRdb alone, since no DNA is present to check it. The CDR3 is 19 amino acids. Germline assignment: CDR1 MNHEY and CDR2 SVGEGT. CDR3 region: CASSYGMKGPEVRINIQYF.

The V gene is TRBV5-5, the J gene TRBJ2-7. CDR1 and CDR2 (germline): SGHKS, YYEKEE (reference sequence). The CDR3 loop spans 13 amino acids. The CDR3 sequence is CASGYQISYEQYF.

The gene calls are TRBV19 and TRBJ1-1; TCRdb's D call of TRBD1 is untestable without DNA. CDR1 is LNHDA, CDR2 SQIVND, per germline (reference sequence). The CDR3 loop spans 13 amino acids. The CDR3 reads CASNLGLWTEAFF.

The chain carries TRBV28 and TRBJ2-7. There are 13 residues in the CDR3. The germline V gene has CDR1 MDHEN and CDR2 SYDVKM. The CDR3 reads CASSSTQRNEQYF.

V usage is TRBV12-3 or TRBV12-4 and J usage is TRBJ2-2; absent DNA, TCRdb's TRBD2 call cannot be checked. The CDR3 is 17 residues long. The CDR3 loop reads CASSSTGLAGDLGELFF.

The V and J genes are TRBV7-8 and TRBJ1-1. The germline V gene encodes CDR1 SGHVS and CDR2 FQNEAQ. CDR3 length equals 14 residues. The CDR3: CASSLGQENTEAFF.

CDR3 amino acids: CASGPQWNQPQHF. This rearrangement joins TRBV6-1 to TRBJ1-5. Germline-derived CDR1 and CDR2 are MNHNS and SASEGT. The CDR3 contains 13 residues.

The chain recombines TRBV7-9 with TRBJ2-7; the TCRdb D gene call, TRBD1, has no DNA to confirm it. The germline V gene has CDR1 SEHNR and CDR2 FQNEAQ (reference sequence). This CDR3 has 17 residues. The chain's CDR3 is CASSSQARQGGSYEQYF.

This CDR3 is CASSFDPTSRVQYF. The genes are TRBV27 and TRBJ2-3; TCRdb selects TRBD2, and the lack of DNA leaves this call unchecked. The CDR3 runs to 14 residues. CDR1 MNHEY and CDR2 SMNVEV come from the germline V gene (reference sequence).

The chain combines TRBV12-3 or TRBV12-4 with TRBJ2-5; TCRdb's assignment of TRBD2 cannot be checked, as there is no DNA. There are 16 residues in the CDR3. CDR3 protein: CASSLALLAGIETQYF.

The chain recombines TRBV6-1 with TRBJ2-7. From germline, CDR1 is MNHNS and CDR2 SASEGT. There are 14 residues in the CDR3. The CDR3 protein is CASRVVGRGYEQYF.

J is TRBJ1-2 and V is TRBV29-1; the D call of TRBD1 rests on TCRdb alone, since no DNA is present to check it. In germline, CDR1 is SQVTM, CDR2 ANQGSEA. The CDR3 runs to 12 residues. The CDR3: CSTFRGDYGYTF.

V and J are TRBV4-1 and TRBJ2-7; there is no DNA to check the TCRdb D call of TRBD2. CDR1 MGHRA and CDR2 YSYEKL come from the germline V gene. The length of the CDR3 is 15 residues. The CDR3 here is CASSLIAGVMFEQYF.

The gene calls are TRBV5-5 and TRBJ2-7; checking the TCRdb D call of TRBD2 is not possible without DNA. The V gene's germline CDR1 is SGHKS and CDR2 YYEKEE (reference sequence). This CDR3 contains 15 residues. The CDR3 sequence is CASSYEAGGRYEQYF.

This chain connects TRBV7-7 to TRBJ2-1; TCRdb's D call of TRBD2 is untestable without DNA. Per germline, CDR1 SSHAT and CDR2 FNYEAQ (reference sequence). This CDR3 has 17 residues. The CDR3 spells CASSLLPGLAEYNEQFF.